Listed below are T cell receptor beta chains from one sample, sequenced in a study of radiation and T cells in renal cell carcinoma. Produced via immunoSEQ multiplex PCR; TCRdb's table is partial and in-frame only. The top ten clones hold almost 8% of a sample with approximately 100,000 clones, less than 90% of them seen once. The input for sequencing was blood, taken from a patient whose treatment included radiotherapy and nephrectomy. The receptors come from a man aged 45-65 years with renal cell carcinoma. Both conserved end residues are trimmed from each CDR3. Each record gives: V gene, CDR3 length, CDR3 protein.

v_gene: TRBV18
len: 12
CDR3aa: ASSPFQMNTEAF

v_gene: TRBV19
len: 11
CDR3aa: ASSRGQSYGYT

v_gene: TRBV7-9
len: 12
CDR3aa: ASSLTGVTYEQY

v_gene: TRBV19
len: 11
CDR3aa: ASSIQPNEKLF

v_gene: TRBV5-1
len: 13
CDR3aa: ASSPGQAQDGELF

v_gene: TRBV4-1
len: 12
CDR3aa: ASSLQGASEEQY

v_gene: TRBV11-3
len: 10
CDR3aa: ASSRRDNEQF

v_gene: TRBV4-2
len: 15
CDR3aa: ASSHPRSGGKIYGYT

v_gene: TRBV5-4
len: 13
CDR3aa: ASRDPGRASNEQF

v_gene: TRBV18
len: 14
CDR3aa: ASSPPAGWNAGELF

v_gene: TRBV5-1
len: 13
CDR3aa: ASSSSSVTYNEQF

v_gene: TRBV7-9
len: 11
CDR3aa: ASSVQGFYGYT

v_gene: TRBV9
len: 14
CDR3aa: ASSLKGTLGANVLT

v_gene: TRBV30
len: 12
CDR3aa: ACGGRSSYNEQF

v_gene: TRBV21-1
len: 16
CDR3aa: ASSKAPEGTGRNTEAF

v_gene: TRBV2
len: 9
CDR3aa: AGIQGGELF

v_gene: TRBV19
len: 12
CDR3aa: ASSIQQGNTEAF

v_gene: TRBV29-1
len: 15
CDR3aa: SVGGALAGASTDTQY

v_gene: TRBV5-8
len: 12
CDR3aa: ASSPRGPGTEAF

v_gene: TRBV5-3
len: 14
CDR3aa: ARRTGIISYNSPLH

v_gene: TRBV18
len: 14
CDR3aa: ASSPRGQGDTGELF

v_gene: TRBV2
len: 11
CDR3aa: ASKGLTYNEQF

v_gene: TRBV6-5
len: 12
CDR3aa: ATLSGPARQPQH

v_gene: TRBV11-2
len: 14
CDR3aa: ASSLAGTMNTGELF

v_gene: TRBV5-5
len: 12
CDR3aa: ASSLMGTTYEQY

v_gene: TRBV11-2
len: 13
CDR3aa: ASSLEGPSGNTIY

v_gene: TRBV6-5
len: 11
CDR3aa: ASRREEAYEQY

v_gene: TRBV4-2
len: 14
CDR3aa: ASSQDRVGFYYEQY

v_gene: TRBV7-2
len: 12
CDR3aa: ASSPQGGGYEQY

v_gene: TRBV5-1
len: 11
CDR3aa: ASKQDSYNEQF

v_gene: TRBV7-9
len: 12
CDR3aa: ASSPGQGADTQY